This entry is about one T cell receptor beta chain. Its target is not known. Unique molecular identifiers were incorporated when the TCRbeta library was constructed. TCRdb used MiXCR to reprocess the PCR reads, holding one entry per CDR3 protein. Seen here are hundreds of thousands of distinct CDR3 sequences, around 25% observed once, and the top ten hold 2.6%. The source of the sample is a study of T-cell reconstitution after alpha-beta-depleted transplantation in children. Points from the study as a whole: In patients about two months after transplant, alpha-beta T cells reportedly arose from several hundred expanded graft clones. T cells produced anew were the main source of T-cell counts and diversity one year after transplant.

The material sequenced was PBMCs, taken before TCRalphabeta/CD19-depleted stem cell transplant. The receptor's source is a girl aged 2 to 10 with Fanconi anemia, due to receive a stem cell transplant.

The CDR3 DNA is TGCAGCGTTGAAATAGAGGGTGAGCAGTACTTC. Translating it yields CSVEIEGEQYF. The chain combines TRBV29-1 with TRBJ2-7, with TRBD2 as a possible D gene (5 bases). CDR1 SQVTM and CDR2 ANQGSEA come from the germline V gene. Between the trimmed V and J ends, which lost 2 bases and 7 bases, there was a span of 9 bases. The CDR3 loop spans 11 amino acids.